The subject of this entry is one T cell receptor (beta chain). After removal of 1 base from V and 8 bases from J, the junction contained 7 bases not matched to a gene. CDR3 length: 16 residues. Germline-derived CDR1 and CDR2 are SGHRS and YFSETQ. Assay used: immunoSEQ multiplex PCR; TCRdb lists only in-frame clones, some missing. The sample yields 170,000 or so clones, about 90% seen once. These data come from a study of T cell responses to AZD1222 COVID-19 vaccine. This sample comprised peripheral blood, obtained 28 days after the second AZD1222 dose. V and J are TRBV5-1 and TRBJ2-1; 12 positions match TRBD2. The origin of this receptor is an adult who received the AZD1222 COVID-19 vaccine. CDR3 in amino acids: CASSLSASGGVYEQFF. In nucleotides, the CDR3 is TGCGCCAGCAGCTTGAGTGCTAGCGGGGGGGTTTATGAGCAGTTCTTC.